The 6 T cell receptor beta chains below come from one sample, sequenced in a study of T cell clonality in common variable immunodeficiency (dated by TCRdb to 2015 to 2017). Library prep was done by the immunoSEQ multiplex PCR assay. The immuneACCESS repertoire file appears here via TCRdb, limited to in-frame rearrangements. These files lack a portion of the clones; in checked studies, under half of the deficit traces to unresolved V genes, and the cause of the others is not known. With about 47,000 clones recorded, this sample contains no clone counted only once. Together, the top ten hold roughly 6.2% of the sample. The specimen was peripheral blood mononuclear cells. The receptors originated from a person between 18 and 75 years old in good health.

At least ten counts were recorded for this clone. The CDR3 is cut off 3 residues early in the read; its end comes from the germline J gene. The rearrangement joins TRBV7-6 to TRBJ2-7; D gene ambiguous. V lost 1 base and J lost 2, with 9 bases in between. Germline loops: CDR1 SGHVS, CDR2 FNYEAQ. CDR3 length equals 14 residues. CDR3: CASSLGQVPYEQYF. CDR3 bases read: TGTGCCAGCAGCTTAGGGCAAGTTCCCTACGAG. Complete variable domain (other parts from reference TRBV7-6 and TRBJ2-7): GAGVSQSPRYKVTKRGQDVALRCDPISGHVSLYWYRQALGQGPEFLTYFNYEAQQDKSGLPNDRFSAERPEGSISTLTIQRTEQRDSAMYRCASSLGQVPYEQYFGPGTRLTVT.

This clone was seen a handful of times. The read finishes 3 residues shy of the CDR3 end, and the germline J gene is used to complete it. The V call is TRBV19, the J call TRBJ2-5, with unresolved D. The CDR3 runs to 14 residues. V gave up 1 base and J gave up 5 bases, with 11 bases separating them. Germline CDR1 and CDR2: LNHDA and SQIVND (reference sequence). The CDR3 reads CASSIGGRQETQYF. CDR3 DNA (partial): TGTGCCAGTAGTATAGGCGGCCGCCAGGAGACC.

This clone was recorded a few times. Sequencing ends 3 residues short of the CDR3 end; the germline J gene provides the rest. This chain uses TRBV6-2 or TRBV6-3 with TRBJ2-2, with TRBD1 matching 10 bases. CDR1 MNHEY and CDR2 SVGEGT come from the germline V gene. The CDR3 runs to 15 residues. CDR3 amino acids: CASRRQGAQNSPLFF. The sequenced CDR3 bases are TGTGCCAGCAGACGACAGGGGGCGCAGAATTCACCG.

This clone was counted ten times or more. Coverage ceases 3 residues before the CDR3 finishes, and the germline J gene fills in the end. V and J are TRBV20-1 and TRBJ2-4; 7 nucleotides line up with TRBD2. The V and J ends lost 6 bases and 7 bases, in that order; junction bases with no gene match: 12. This CDR3 has 14 amino acids. From germline, CDR1 is DFQATT and CDR2 SNEGSKA (reference sequence). The CDR3: CSADTAGFRNIQYF. The part of the CDR3 DNA that was read is TGCAGTGCGGATACAGCGGGGTTCAGGAACATT.

This clone was counted ten times or more. From the germline J gene comes the end of the CDR3, since the read stops 3 residues before it. The same CDR3 can be traced to other DNA sequences in this sample. This sequence joins TRBV18 and TRBJ2-5; D is uncertain. The germline V and J ends were trimmed by 2 bases and 5 bases, with 6 bases remaining between them. Germline assignment: CDR1 KGHSH and CDR2 LQKENI. This CDR3 comprises 12 residues. The CDR3 reads CASSPARETQYF. Incomplete CDR3 DNA: TGTGCCAGCTCACCAGCCCGGGAGACC.

This clone was seen ten or more times. The CDR3 is cut off 3 residues early in the read; its end comes from the germline J gene. The genes are TRBV9 and TRBJ2-5, with TRBD1 matching 9 bases. The V gene's germline CDR1 is SGDLS and CDR2 YYNGEE. V lost 4 bases, J lost 5 bases, and 12 bases stayed unmatched. The CDR3 extends over 16 amino acids. CDR3 DNA (partial): TGTGCCAGCAGCTTCTCCGGGACAGGGAGAGAGGAGACC. Protein sequence: CASSFSGTGREET. The entire CDR3 reads CASSFSGTGREETQYF. The full variable domain, rest sourced from reference TRBV9 and TRBJ2-5, is DSGVTQTPKHLITATGQRVTLRCSPRSGDLSVYWYQQSLDQGLQFLIQYYNGEERAKGNILERFSAQQFPDLHSELNLSSLELGDSALYFCASSFSGTGREETQYFGPGTRLLVL.